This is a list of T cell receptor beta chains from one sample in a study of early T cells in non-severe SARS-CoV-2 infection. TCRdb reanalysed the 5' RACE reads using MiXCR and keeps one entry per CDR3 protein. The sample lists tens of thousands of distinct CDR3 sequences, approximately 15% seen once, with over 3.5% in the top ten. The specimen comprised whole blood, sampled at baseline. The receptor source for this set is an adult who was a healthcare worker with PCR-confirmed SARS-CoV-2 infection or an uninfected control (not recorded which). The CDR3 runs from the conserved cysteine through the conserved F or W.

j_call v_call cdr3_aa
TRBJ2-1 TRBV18 CASSPVEQGVYNEQFF
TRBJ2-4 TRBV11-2 CASTLGTVNIQYF
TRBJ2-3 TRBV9 CASSVWDRGRDTQYF
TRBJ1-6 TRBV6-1 CASSSSVVGSSPLHF
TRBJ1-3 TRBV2 CASSPRGSGNTIYF
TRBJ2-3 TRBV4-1 CASSPSAWRGITDTQYF
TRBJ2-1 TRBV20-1 CSASSGHEQFF
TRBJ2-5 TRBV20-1 CSARGLGGSQQETQYF
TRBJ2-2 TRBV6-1 CASMIGVTDTGELFF
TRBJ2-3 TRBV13 CASSRTSGGLTDTQYF